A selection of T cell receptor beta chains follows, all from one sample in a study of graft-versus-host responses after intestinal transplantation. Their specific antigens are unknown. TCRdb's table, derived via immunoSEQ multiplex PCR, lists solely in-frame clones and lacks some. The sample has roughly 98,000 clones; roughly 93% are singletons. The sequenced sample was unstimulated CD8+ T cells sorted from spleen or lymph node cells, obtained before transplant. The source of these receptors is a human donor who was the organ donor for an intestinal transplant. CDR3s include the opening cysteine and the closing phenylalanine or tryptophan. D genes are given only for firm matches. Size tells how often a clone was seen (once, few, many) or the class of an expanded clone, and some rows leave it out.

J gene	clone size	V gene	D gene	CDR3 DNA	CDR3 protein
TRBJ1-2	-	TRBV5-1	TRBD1	TGCGCCAGCAGCTCCACAGGGGCAGGCTACACCTTC	CASSSTGAGYTF
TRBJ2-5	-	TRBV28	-	TGTGCCAGCAGTTTGAACGCAAGGGGGGAGACCCAGTACTTC	CASSLNARGETQYF
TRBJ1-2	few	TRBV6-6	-	TGTGCCAGCAAAACAGGGCCCTATGGCTACACCTTC	CASKTGPYGYTF
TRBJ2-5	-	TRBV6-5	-	TGTGCCAGCGCGCTATCAGGGTTCGTCGAGACCCAGTACTTC	CASALSGFVETQYF
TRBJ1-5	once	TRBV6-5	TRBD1	TGTGCCAGCAGCACCGGGACAGGGGGAGGACAGCCCCAGCATTTT	CASSTGTGGGQPQHF
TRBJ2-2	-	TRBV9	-	TGTGCCAGCAGCGTAGGAATCGTGGGGGCAGGCGGGGAGCTGTTTTTT	CASSVGIVGAGGELFF
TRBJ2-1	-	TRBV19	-	TGTGCCAGTAGCCCGGGAGGGGGCGGGGCCAATGAGCAGTTCTTC	CASSPGGGGANEQFF
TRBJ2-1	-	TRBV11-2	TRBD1	TGTGCCAGCAGCCCTCGGGGACAGGGGGACAATGAGCAGTTCTTC	CASSPRGQGDNEQFF
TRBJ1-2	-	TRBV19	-	TGTGCCACCCTCCCAGGGGATGGCTACACCTTC	CATLPGDGYTF
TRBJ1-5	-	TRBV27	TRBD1	TGTGCCAGCAGTCCCGACGGGACAGTCATAAAACCCCAGCATTTT	CASSPDGTVIKPQHF
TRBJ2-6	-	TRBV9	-	TGTGCCAGCAGCCTTGGCGGGACAGCCTATTCCTCTGGGGCCAACGTCCTGACTTTC	CASSLGGTAYSSGANVLTF
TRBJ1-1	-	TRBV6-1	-	TGTGCCAGCAGTCCCAGGGATACGAACACTGAAGCTTTCTTT	CASSPRDTNTEAFF
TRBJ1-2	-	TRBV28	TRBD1	TGTGCCACCTCGGAGGGGGCAGATGGCTACACCTTC	CATSEGADGYTF
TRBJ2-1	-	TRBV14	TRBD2	TGTGCCAGCAGCCCTATAGCGGGAGGGTACAATGAGCAGTTCTTC	CASSPIAGGYNEQFF
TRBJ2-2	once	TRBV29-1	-	TGCAGCGCACCCAGGGGAACCGGGGAGCTGTTTTTT	CSAPRGTGELFF
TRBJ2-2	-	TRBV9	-	TGTGCCAGCAGTGGTAGGCGGGGCTCCACCACCGGGGAGCTGTTTTTT	CASSGRRGSTTGELFF
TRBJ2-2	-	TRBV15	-	TGTGCCACCAGCAGCAACAGGGTTCCCTACACCGGGGAGCTGTTTTTT	CATSSNRVPYTGELFF
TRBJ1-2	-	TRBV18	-	TGTGCCAGCTCGGAAGTGGCACGAGGCAACTACTATGGCTACACCTTC	CASSEVARGNYYGYTF
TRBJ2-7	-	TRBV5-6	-	TGTGCCAGCAGCTTGGCGAGAACCTACGAGCAGTACTTC	CASSLARTYEQYF
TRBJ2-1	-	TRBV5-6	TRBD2	TGTGCCAGCAGCTTTGGCAGCGGGGGGGCCTGGGAGCAGTTCTTC	CASSFGSGGAWEQFF
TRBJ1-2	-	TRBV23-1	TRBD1	TGCGCCAGCAGACCTCCGGACAGGGAAGATGGCTACACCTTC	CASRPPDREDGYTF
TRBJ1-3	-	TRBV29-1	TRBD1	TGCAGCACCGGGGACAGCTCTGGAAACACCATATATTTT	CSTGDSSGNTIYF
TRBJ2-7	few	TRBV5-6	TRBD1	TGTGCCAGCAGCTCACTAGACAGGGTTCATCACGAGCAGTACTTC	CASSSLDRVHHEQYF
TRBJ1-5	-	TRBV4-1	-	TGCGCCAGCAGCCAAGGCACTTCGGGGGATCAGCCCCAGCATTTT	CASSQGTSGDQPQHF
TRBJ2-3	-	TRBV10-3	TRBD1	TGTGCCATCAGTTCGACAGGGGGCGTATTGAATCCCACAGATACGCAGTATTTT	CAISSTGGVLNPTDTQYF
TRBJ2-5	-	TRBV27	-	TGTGCCAGCAGTCCCAACCAAGAGACCCAGTACTTC	CASSPNQETQYF
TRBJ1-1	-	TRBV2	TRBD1	TGTGCCAGCAGAATTAACAGTATGACAGGGCCCACTGAAGCTTTCTTT	CASRINSMTGPTEAFF
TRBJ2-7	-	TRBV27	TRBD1	TGTGCCAGCAGACTCGGGACAGCGTACGAGCAGTACTTC	CASRLGTAYEQYF
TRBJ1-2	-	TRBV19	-	TGTGCCAGTAACCCCTTGCCGGGGTTTGATGGCTACACCTTC	CASNPLPGFDGYTF
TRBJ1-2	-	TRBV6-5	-	TGTGCCAGCAGTCCAGGGTACTATGGCTACACCTTC	CASSPGYYGYTF
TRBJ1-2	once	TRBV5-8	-	TGTGCCAGCAGCTTGAGGCAGGGCCTCGGCTACACCTTC	CASSLRQGLGYTF
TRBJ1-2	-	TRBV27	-	TGTGCCAGCGGCCACACCCGGGGAGCGGGTGGCTACACCTTC	CASGHTRGAGGYTF
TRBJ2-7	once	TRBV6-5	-	TGTGCCACACAGGACCCCGGCGGAGCCTACGAGCAGTACTTC	CATQDPGGAYEQYF
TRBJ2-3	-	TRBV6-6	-	TGTGCCAGCAGTCCAGGACAGAACACAGATACGCAGTATTTT	CASSPGQNTDTQYF
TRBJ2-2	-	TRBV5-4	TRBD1	TGTGCCAGTTCTTACAAGGGGGCCGGCGGGGAGCTGTTTTTT	CASSYKGAGGELFF
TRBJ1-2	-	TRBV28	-	TGTGCCACATCCCTAGGGGGTAACTATGGCTACACCTTC	CATSLGGNYGYTF